What follows are 21 T cell receptor beta chains derived from one specimen sequenced in a study of T cell repertoires in cytomegalovirus infection. These receptors' antigens are unknown. TCRdb re-called the reads through MiXCR, storing one row per CDR3 protein. The sample records 650,000 to 900,000 distinct CDR3 sequences, about 27% being singletons. The sequencing here drew on cultured CD8+ T cells from PBMCs, taken from culture after CMV antigen stimulation. The receptors shown here come from a human donor in good health (CMV status not recorded). Some clones in this sample may be carry-over from other donors' samples.

CDR3 residues: CASSTVLRTGGVTGEQYF. DNA for the CDR3: TGTGCCAGCAGTACGGTGTTAAGGACAGGGGGCGTCACGGGCGAGCAGTACTTC. V usage is TRBV6-1 and J usage is TRBJ2-7, with 11 bases matching TRBD1. With V trimmed by 5 bases and J by 6 bases, 18 bases remained unmatched. CDR1 is MNHNS and CDR2 is SASEGT in the germline V gene. The length of the CDR3 is 18 residues.

This clonotype was seen repeatedly, ten times or more. The chain couples TRBV7-2 to TRBJ2-3; D not resolved. Germline CDR1 SGHTA, CDR2 FQGNSA. The CDR3 loop spans 10 amino acids. The V and J ends lost 1 base and 7 bases respectively, with 0 bases between them. The CDR3 reads CASSLDTQYF. Written as DNA, the CDR3 is TGTGCCAGCAGCTTAGATACGCAGTATTTT.

This chain uses TRBV28 with TRBJ1-5; unclear D gene. Germline V CDR1 and CDR2: MDHEN, SYDVKM. V lost 7 bases to trimming and J lost 0 bases, with 16 bases between them. This CDR3 is 16 amino acids long. The CDR3 nucleotides read TGTGCCAGCATCCCTACCCCAGGATATAGCAATCAGCCCCAGCATTTT. Protein: CASIPTPGYSNQPQHF.

J is TRBJ2-1 and V is TRBV27, with D perhaps given as TRBD1 or TRBD2 (5 bases each). This CDR3 has 13 amino acids. With 4 bases removed from V and 3 bases from J, the gap between germline ends came to 7 bases. Germline CDR1 is MNHEY and CDR2 is SMNVEV (reference sequence). CDR3 in DNA: TGTGCCAGCAGTTGGGACGACTACAATGAGCAGTTCTTC. As protein: CASSWDDYNEQFF.

This clonotype has more than one count but fewer than ten. The chain employs TRBV12-3 or TRBV12-4 and TRBJ2-7; D may be TRBD1 (5 bases). The CDR3 runs to 15 residues. Trimming cost V 5 bases and J 4 bases, with 18 bases left between them. Here the CDR3 DNA reads TGTGCCAGCAGTCCCCAGGCAGGGTACGCGTACGAGCAGTACTTC. Its protein product is CASSPQAGYAYEQYF.

The V and J genes are TRBV27 and TRBJ1-4; weak D call: TRBD1 (5 bases). CDR1 and CDR2 from the germline V gene are MNHEY and SMNVEV (reference sequence). V shed 3 bases and J shed 7 bases, with 15 bases lying between them. The CDR3 is 15 amino acids. CDR3 protein: CASSFRDGVGEKLFF. The CDR3 coding sequence is TGTGCCAGCAGTTTTAGGGACGGGGTCGGTGAAAAACTGTTTTTT.

J is TRBJ2-7 and V is TRBV6-2 or TRBV6-3; tentatively, D is TRBD2 (5 bases). The CDR3 has 14 residues. CDR1 is MNHEY and CDR2 is SVGEGT in the germline V gene. The V and J ends lost 0 bases and 6 bases respectively, with 12 bases between them. The DNA of the CDR3 is TGTGCCAGCAGTTACTCGGTCAGCGGAATCGAGCAGTACGTC. This translates into CASSYSVSGIEQYV.

This clonotype was counted a few times. The CDR3 is CASSYIDGSEAFF. The CDR3 DNA is TGTGCCAGCAGCTATATTGACGGGAGTGAAGCTTTCTTT. V gene TRBV3-1 combines with J gene TRBJ1-1; D remains unclear. Germline V CDR1 and CDR2: LGHDT, YNNKEL (reference sequence). V shed 5 bases and J shed 7 bases, with 14 bases lying between them. The CDR3 is 13 amino acids.

This chain joins TRBV29-1 and TRBJ2-7; possibly TRBD1 for D (6 bases). Trimming pared 3 bases from V and 7 bases from J, leaving 16 bases between. In germline, CDR1 is SQVTM, CDR2 ANQGSEA. The CDR3 has 13 residues. CDR3 protein: CSVDLDRGAEQYF. CDR3 nucleotides: TGCAGCGTTGATTTGGACAGAGGAGCGGAGCAGTACTTC.

This clonotype was seen a few times. The chain links TRBV12-3 or TRBV12-4 to TRBJ2-7; unclear D gene. With 1 base removed from V and 7 bases from J, the gap between germline ends came to 8 bases. This CDR3 is built from 12 residues. The CDR3 here is CASSLVAFEQYF. The CDR3 coding sequence is TGTGCCAGCAGTTTAGTTGCATTTGAGCAGTACTTC.

Notes on this clonotype: A much larger clone lies one base from this, so it may be a read error. The J gene is TRBJ2-3, the V gene TRBV5-1, with D possibly being TRBD2 (5 bases). Trimming pared 4 bases from V and 1 base from J, leaving 13 bases between. Germline V gene sequence: CDR1 SGHRS, CDR2 YFSETQ. The CDR3 is 15 amino acids. The CDR3 nucleotides are TGCGCCAGCAGCGGGAGTGAGCTCCGCACAGATACGCAGTATTTT. Protein product: CASSGSELRTDTQYF. Full variable domain (outside the CDR3, taken from reference TRBV5-1 and TRBJ2-3): KAGVTQTPRYLIKTRGQQVTLSCSPISGHRSVSWYQQTPGQGLQFLFEYFSETQRNKGNFPGRFSGRQFSNSRSEMNVSTLELGDSALYLCASSGSELRTDTQYFGPGTRLTVL.

This clonotype was observed at least ten times. The chain combines TRBV6-2 or TRBV6-3 with TRBJ2-4; possible D gene TRBD2, 5 bases. The CDR3 sequence is 19 residues long. CDR1 and CDR2 (germline): MNHEY, SVGEGT. The V and J ends lost 3 bases and 3 bases respectively, with 24 bases between them. The CDR3 sequence: CASSYKPGLFSGVKNIQYF. The DNA for the CDR3 is TGTGCCAGCAGTTATAAGCCGGGCCTCTTCTCCGGGGTCAAAAACATTCAGTACTTC.

The chain joins TRBV13 to TRBJ1-1, with 7 bases aligning to TRBD1. CDR3 length equals 15 residues. V shed 5 bases and J 3 bases; nucleotides not matched to a gene: 9. Germline loops: CDR1 PRHDT, CDR2 FYEKMQ (reference sequence). CDR3 DNA: TGTGCCAGCAGCGCCGGGACAGACTGGGACACTGAAGCTTTCTTT. Protein: CASSAGTDWDTEAFF. Using reference TRBV13 and TRBJ1-1 for the parts outside the CDR3, the full variable domain is AAGVIQSPRHLIKEKRETATLKCYPIPRHDTVYWYQQGPGQDPQFLISFYEKMQSDKGSIPDRFSAQQFSDYHSELNMSSLELGDSALYFCASSAGTDWDTEAFFGQGTRLTVV.

The CDR3 reads CASSIGGRINQPQHF. DNA for the CDR3: TGTGCCAGTAGTATAGGAGGAAGGATCAATCAGCCCCAGCATTTT. The chain combines TRBV19 with TRBJ1-5; D not resolved. CDR1 is LNHDA and CDR2 is SQIVND in the germline V gene (reference sequence). Trimming pared 1 base from V and 3 bases from J, leaving 10 bases between. This CDR3 is built from 15 residues.

The genes are TRBV2 and TRBJ1-5; possible D gene TRBD1, 5 bases. The germline V gene has CDR1 SNHLY and CDR2 FYNNEI. V was shortened by 3 bases and J by 2 bases, with 11 bases between the two germline ends. The CDR3 consists of 15 residues. This CDR3 is CASSEAGIGNQPQHF. The CDR3 DNA sequence: TGTGCCAGCAGTGAGGCAGGGATAGGCAATCAGCCCCAGCATTTT.

This clonotype was detected a few times. The rearrangement joins TRBV12-5 to TRBJ1-5; no clear D gene. This CDR3 is built from 13 residues. V was cut by 3 bases and J by 0 bases, with 3 bases left in between. Germline V gene data show CDR1 as LGHNT and CDR2 as FRNRAP. In nucleotides, the CDR3 is TGTGCTAGTGGTTTAAATAGCAATCAGCCCCAGCATTTT. Amino acids: CASGLNSNQPQHF.

The chain carries TRBV3-1 and TRBJ2-1; D uncertain. Germline CDR1 is LGHDT and CDR2 is YNNKEL (reference sequence). The CDR3 extends over 13 amino acids. V was clipped by 0 bases and J by 7 bases, with 7 bases between them. The CDR3 DNA reads as TGTGCCAGCAGCCAAGAAGCCCCAAATGAGCAGTTCTTC. Translating gives CASSQEAPNEQFF.

The chain couples TRBV15 to TRBJ2-7; D possibly corresponds to TRBD1 (5 bases). CDR3 length: 14 residues. From germline, CDR1 is LNHNV and CDR2 YYDKDF (reference sequence). Trimming left V 1 base short and J 3 bases short, with 10 bases between. DNA of the CDR3: TGTGCCACCAGCAGAGTTCTGGGGCACTACGAGCAGTACGTC. Translated, it gives CATSRVLGHYEQYV.

This chain uses TRBV7-9 with TRBJ2-1; D gene ambiguous. CDR1 is SEHNR, CDR2 FQNEAQ, per germline (reference sequence). The CDR3 length is 13 residues. V lost 4 bases and J 10 bases, leaving 14 bases between the germline ends. This CDR3 is CASSSDWIGEQFF. CDR3 nucleotide sequence: TGTGCCAGCAGCTCCGACTGGATTGGAGAGCAGTTCTTC.

The gene calls are TRBV2 and TRBJ1-4, with no clear D. CDR1 and CDR2 (germline): SNHLY, FYNNEI. Trimming removed 3 bases at V and 8 bases at J, with 13 bases between. The CDR3 runs 14 residues. The CDR3 protein is CASSEDGIGEKLFF. CDR3 nucleotides: TGTGCCAGCAGTGAGGACGGGATCGGCGAAAAACTGTTTTTT.

This clonotype was observed a few times. The gene calls are TRBV9 and TRBJ2-3; no firm D call. Trimming took off 4 bases at V and 4 bases at J, with 13 bases between the two ends. The CDR3 covers 14 residues. Germline V lookup: CDR1 SGDLS, CDR2 YYNGEE. The CDR3 sequence: CASSPFYKADTQYF. The CDR3, as DNA: TGTGCCAGCAGCCCCTTTTATAAGGCAGATACGCAGTATTTT.